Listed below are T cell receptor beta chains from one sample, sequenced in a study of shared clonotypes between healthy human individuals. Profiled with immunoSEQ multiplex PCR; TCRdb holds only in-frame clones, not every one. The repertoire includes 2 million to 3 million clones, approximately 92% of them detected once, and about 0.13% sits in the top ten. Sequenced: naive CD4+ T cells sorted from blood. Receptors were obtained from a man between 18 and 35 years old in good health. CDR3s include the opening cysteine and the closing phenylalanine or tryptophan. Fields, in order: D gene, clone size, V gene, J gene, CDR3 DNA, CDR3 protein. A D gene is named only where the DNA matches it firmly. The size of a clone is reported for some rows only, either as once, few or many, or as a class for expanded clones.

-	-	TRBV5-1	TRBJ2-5	TGCGCCAGCAGTCTGAGGGGCGGCCAAGAGACCCAGTACTTC	CASSLRGGQETQYF
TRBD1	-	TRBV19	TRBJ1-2	TGTGCCAGTAGTATTCCGGGACAGGGGGTTAATGGCTACACCTTC	CASSIPGQGVNGYTF
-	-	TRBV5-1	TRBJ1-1	TGCGCCAGCAGCTTCCCCAGCCCGGGCACTGAAGCTTTCTTT	CASSFPSPGTEAFF
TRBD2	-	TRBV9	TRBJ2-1	TGTGCCAGCAGCGTCAGCGGGAGTTCCTACAATGAGCAGTTCTTC	CASSVSGSSYNEQFF
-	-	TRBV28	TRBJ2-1	TGTGCCAGCAGCCCCCCCTTGGGACTTACGGGTAATGAGCAGTTCTTC	CASSPPLGLTGNEQFF
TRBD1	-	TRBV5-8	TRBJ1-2	TGTGCCAGCAGCCGGGACAGGGTGGATGGCTACACCTTC	CASSRDRVDGYTF
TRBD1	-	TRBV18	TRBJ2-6	TGTGCCAGCTCCCAAGGGCAGGGGGCATCTGGGGCCAACGTCCTGACTTTC	CASSQGQGASGANVLTF
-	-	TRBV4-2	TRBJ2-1	TGTGCCAGCAGCCAAGAAACCTGGGAGGTGAATGAGCAGTTCTTC	CASSQETWEVNEQFF
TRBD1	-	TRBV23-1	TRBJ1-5	TGCGCCAGCAGTCTTGGGACAGGGAAGGGGAGAGATCAGCCCCAGCATTTT	CASSLGTGKGRDQPQHF
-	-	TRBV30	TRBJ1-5	TGTGCCTGGAGCGCTGAGACTAGACAGCCCCAGCATTTT	CAWSAETRQPQHF
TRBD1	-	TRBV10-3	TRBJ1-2	TGTGCCATCAGTGGCCAGGGGGGTAACTATGGCTACACCTTC	CAISGQGGNYGYTF
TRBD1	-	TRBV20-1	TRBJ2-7	TGCAGTGCTAGGAAAGGACAGGTTCACTTC	CSARKGQVHF
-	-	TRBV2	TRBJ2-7	TGTGCCAGCAGTGAATGGTCGACAGGACACTCACTGCGGAAGTACTTC	CASSEWSTGHSLRKYF
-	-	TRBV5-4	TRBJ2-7	TGTGCCAGCAGCTTGGCGCTTAACTCCTACGAGCAGTACTTC	CASSLALNSYEQYF
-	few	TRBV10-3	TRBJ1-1	TGTGCCATCAGTGTCTCCGACAGTGCTGAAGCTTTCTTT	CAISVSDSAEAFF
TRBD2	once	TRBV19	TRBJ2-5	TGTGCCAGTAGTATAACACATAGCGCTAGCGGGATGGGGAGGGAGACCCAGTACTTC	CASSITHSASGMGRETQYF
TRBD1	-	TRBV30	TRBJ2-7	TGTGCCTGGATGAGACAGGGGGCGAACGAGCAGTACTTC	CAWMRQGANEQYF
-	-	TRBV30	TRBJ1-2	TGTGCCTGGAGGACGGAGCGTAACTATGGCTACACCTTC	CAWRTERNYGYTF
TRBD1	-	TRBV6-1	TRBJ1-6	TGTGCCAGCAGTGGGGACAGGGGTAATTCACCCCTCCACTTT	CASSGDRGNSPLHF
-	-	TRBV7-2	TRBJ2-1	TGTGCCAGCAGCTTAGTAGTGGGAGTCGTGTATGAGCAGTTCTTC	CASSLVVGVVYEQFF
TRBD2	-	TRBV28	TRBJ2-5	TGTGCCAGCAGTTCCGATTGGTCTAGCGGGGGGCAGGAGACCCAGTACTTC	CASSSDWSSGGQETQYF
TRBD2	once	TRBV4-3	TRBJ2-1	TGCGCCAGCAGGCAAGCCCTAGCGGGAGTGTATGAGCAGTTCTTC	CASRQALAGVYEQFF
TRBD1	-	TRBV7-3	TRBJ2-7	TGTGCCAGCAGCCCATCCGGGACAGGCCTCTACGAGCAGTACTTC	CASSPSGTGLYEQYF
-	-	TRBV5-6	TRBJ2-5	TGTGCCAGCAGCTTGGTCCAGGGCGCCCTCCAAGAGACCCAGTACTTC	CASSLVQGALQETQYF
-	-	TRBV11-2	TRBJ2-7	TGTGCCAGCAGCTCGGGCGGGCTGGGTCAGTACTTC	CASSSGGLGQYF
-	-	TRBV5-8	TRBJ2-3	TGTGCCAGCAGCTTGGGGGGCTTTGGCACAGATACGCAGTATTTT	CASSLGGFGTDTQYF
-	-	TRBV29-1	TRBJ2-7	TGCAGCGTTGGTATTGGCACGGGGGGCCGCTACGAGCAGTACTTC	CSVGIGTGGRYEQYF
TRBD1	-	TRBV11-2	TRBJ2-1	TGTGCCAGCAGCTACGGGTGGGGACAGTCGGGTGAGCAGTTCTTC	CASSYGWGQSGEQFF
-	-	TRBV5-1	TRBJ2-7	TGCGCCAGCAGCGTCACGGACTACGAGCAGTACTTC	CASSVTDYEQYF
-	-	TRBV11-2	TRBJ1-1	TGTGCCAGCACTAGGACCCTCAACACTGAAGCTTTCTTT	CASTRTLNTEAFF
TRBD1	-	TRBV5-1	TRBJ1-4	TGCGCCAGCAGCTCCGGGACAGGGAAGAATGAAAAACTGTTTTTT	CASSSGTGKNEKLFF
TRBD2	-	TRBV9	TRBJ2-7	TGTGCCAGCAGCCCCGGCCACGAGCGGGGGGCCCACGAGCAGTACTTC	CASSPGHERGAHEQYF
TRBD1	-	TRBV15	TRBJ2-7	TGTGCCACCAGTAACCCGGGACAGAAACGCTCCTACGAGCAGTACTTC	CATSNPGQKRSYEQYF
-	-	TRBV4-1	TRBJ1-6	TGCGCCAGCAGCCAAGGGGGGAGGGCGGGCTCACCCCTCCACTTT	CASSQGGRAGSPLHF
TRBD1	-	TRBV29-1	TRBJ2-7	TGCAGCGCCGGGACAGGCACCTACGAGCAGTACTTC	CSAGTGTYEQYF
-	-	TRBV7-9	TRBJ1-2	TGTGCCAGCAGCCGGACGGGAAACTATGGCTACACCTTC	CASSRTGNYGYTF
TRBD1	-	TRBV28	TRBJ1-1	TGTGCCAGCAGTCTACAGGGGACTTGGCGGGATACTGAAGCTTTCTTT	CASSLQGTWRDTEAFF
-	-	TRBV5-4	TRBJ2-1	TGTGCCAGCAGCTTTCGGAGCGGTACCTACAATGAGCAGTTCTTC	CASSFRSGTYNEQFF
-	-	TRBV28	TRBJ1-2	TGTGCCAGCACTGGGGTCTCGGGGGGCTACACCTTC	CASTGVSGGYTF
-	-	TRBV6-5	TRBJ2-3	TGTGCCACCCGCCCGTTACCAGCGAGAAGTACGCAGTATTTT	CATRPLPARSTQYF
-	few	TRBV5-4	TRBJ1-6	TGTGCCAGCAGCGCGAACAGGGACCTGTCACCCCTCCACTTT	CASSANRDLSPLHF
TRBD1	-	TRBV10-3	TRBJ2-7	TGTGCCATCACGACAGGGGAGCCTCGCGAGCAGTACTTC	CAITTGEPREQYF
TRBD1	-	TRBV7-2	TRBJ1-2	TGTGCCAGCAGCTTATCCGGACAGGGGGTTGGCTACACCTTC	CASSLSGQGVGYTF
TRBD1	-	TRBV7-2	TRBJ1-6	TGTGCCAGCAGTTTAGACAGGGGACGCTCACCCCTCCACTTT	CASSLDRGRSPLHF
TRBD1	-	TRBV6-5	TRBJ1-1	TGTGCCAGCAGAACGACAGGGTTTGTAACTGAAGCTTTCTTT	CASRTTGFVTEAFF
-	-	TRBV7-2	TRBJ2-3	TGTGCCAGCAGCCCGTATACAGATACGCAGTATTTT	CASSPYTDTQYF
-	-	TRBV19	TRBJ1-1	TGTGCCAGTAGCCACTGGAAGGGGACGGACGGAGCTGAAGCTTTCTTT	CASSHWKGTDGAEAFF
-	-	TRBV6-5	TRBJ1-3	TGTGCCAGCAGTCCGACCGCCAGCTCTGGAAACACCATATATTTT	CASSPTASSGNTIYF
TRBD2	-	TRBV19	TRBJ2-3	TGTGCCTCCGGGGGGCTAGCGGGATTGAAAGATACGCAGTATTTT	CASGGLAGLKDTQYF